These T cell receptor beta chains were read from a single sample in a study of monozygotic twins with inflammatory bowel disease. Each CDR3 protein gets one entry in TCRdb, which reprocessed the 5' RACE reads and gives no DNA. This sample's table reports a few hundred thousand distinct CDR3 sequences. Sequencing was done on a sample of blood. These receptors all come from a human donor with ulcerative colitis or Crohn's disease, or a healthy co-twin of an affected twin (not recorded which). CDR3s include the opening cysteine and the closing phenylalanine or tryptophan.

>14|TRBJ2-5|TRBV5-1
CASSVGQGAETQYF
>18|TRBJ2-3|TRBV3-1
CASSQERDYMPQTDTQYF
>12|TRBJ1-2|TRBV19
CASNGQFSGYTF
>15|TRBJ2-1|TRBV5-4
CASSFSGSFYNEQFF
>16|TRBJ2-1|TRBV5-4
CASSPTAGQQYNEQFF
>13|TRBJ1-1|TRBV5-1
CASSLTWLTEAFF
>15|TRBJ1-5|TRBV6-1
CASRITENSNQPQHF
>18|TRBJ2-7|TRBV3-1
CASSPQGARRSSSYEQYF
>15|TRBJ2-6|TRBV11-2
CASSSLLSGANVLTF
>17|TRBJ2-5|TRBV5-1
CASSLGLAGGLQETQYF
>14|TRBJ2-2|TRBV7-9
CASSLTQDGGELFF
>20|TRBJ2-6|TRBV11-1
CASSLRTSGGLSSGANVLTF
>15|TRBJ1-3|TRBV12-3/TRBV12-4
CASSSGPLSGNTIYF
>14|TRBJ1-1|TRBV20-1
CSAIEVSKPTEAFF
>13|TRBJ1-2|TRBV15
CATSGLANYGYTF
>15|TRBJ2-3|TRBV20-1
CSAVTVTGPTDTQYF
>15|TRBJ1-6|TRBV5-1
CASSPDSWDNSPLHF
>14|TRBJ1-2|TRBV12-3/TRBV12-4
CASSRTDGDAGYTF
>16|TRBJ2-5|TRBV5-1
CASSFTSGGFQETQYF
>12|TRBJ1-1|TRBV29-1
CSVEAVPTEAFF
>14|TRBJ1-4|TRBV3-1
CASTLRGTSEKLFF
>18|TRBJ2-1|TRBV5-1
CASSLDPLGGSSYNEQFF
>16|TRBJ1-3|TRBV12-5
CASGSPRGAPGNTIYF
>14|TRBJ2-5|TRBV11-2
CASSLGRGLETQYF
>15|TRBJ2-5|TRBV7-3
CASSQSGGAGETQYF
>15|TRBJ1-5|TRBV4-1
CASSQETPSRQPQHF
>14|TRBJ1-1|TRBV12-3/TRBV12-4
CASSREVKNTEAFF
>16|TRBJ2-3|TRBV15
CATSRGTTPLTDTQYF
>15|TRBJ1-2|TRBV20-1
CSAYDRGLSDYGYTF
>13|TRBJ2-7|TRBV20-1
CSAEGGGSYEQYF
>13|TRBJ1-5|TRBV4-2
CASSQEPYQPQHF
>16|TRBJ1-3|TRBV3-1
CASSQSGTVFGNTIYF
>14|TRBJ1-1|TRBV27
CASSLSPANTEAFF
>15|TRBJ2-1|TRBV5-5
CASSPLGTRYNEQFF
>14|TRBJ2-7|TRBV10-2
CASSDVLYSYEQYF
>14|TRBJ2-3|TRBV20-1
CSARSGGGTDTQYF
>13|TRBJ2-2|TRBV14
CASSRQGPGELFF
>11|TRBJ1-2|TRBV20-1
CSAMDRDGYTF
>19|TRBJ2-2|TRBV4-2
CASSQIRDKASANTGELFF
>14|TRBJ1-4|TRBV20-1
CSARKGQGREKLFF
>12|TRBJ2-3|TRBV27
CASSLSGNTQYF
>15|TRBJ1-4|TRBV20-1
CSARNAGDDDEKLFF
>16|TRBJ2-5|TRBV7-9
CASSLGNSYFQETQYF
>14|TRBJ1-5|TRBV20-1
CSAREVGNNGPQHF
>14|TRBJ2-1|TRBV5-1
CASSAGLSYNEQFF
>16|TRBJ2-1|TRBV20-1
CSARLSGTGGGDEQFF
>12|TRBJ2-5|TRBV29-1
CSVAPGYGTQYF
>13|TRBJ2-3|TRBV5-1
CASSSPFADTQYF
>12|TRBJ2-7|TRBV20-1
CSAPGPDYEQYF
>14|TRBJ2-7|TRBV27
CASSLVRQSYEQYF